These 29 T cell receptor beta chains originate from one sample sequenced in a study of molecular identifiers for immune sequencing clone quantification (dated by TCRdb to about 2018). The receptor library was made with PCR. The data were produced on a NextSeq 500. TCRdb handled the public reads itself, with Q25 trimming in fastp and clone calling in MiXCR, and kept productive beta chains. CDR3 protein sequences are deduplicated, and each keeps its most common genes and DNA. Within this sample are around 300,000 distinct CDR3 sequences, with roughly 24% of them counted one time only. Together, the top ten hold about 0.71% of the sample. Sequenced input: naive CD8+ T cells from blood, with Jurkat cell RNA spiked in. The cell subset or site label for this specimen denotes: FACS-sorted CD8+CD4-CCR7+CD45RA+ naive T cells. The receptor source for this set is a human donor in good health. Some libraries in this study had Jurkat cell RNA spiked in.

As to this clonotype: A read error may explain this, as a much larger clone is one base away. The chain couples TRBV7-2 to TRBJ2-3; TRBD1 matches at 7 bases. The DNA end is more similar to TRBJ1-5, so the J call may be wrong. The CDR3 is 15 residues long. Germline CDR1 is SGHTA and CDR2 is FQGNSA. The CDR3 reads CASSARDSRTDTQHF. The CDR3 DNA follows: TGTGCCAGCAGCGCCCGGGACAGCCGCACAGATACGCAGCATTTT.

Note on this clonotype: At one of its ends the junction is not consistent with the germline gene, which may arise from a read error. This chain connects TRBV7-6 to TRBJ2-5, with TRBD2 identical over 8 bases. Germline V gene sequence: CDR1 SGHVS, CDR2 FNYEAQ. The CDR3 has 15 residues. The CDR3 protein is CASSLARGARESQYF. The CDR3 nucleotides read TGTGCCAGCAGCTTAGCGCGGGGGGCTCGGGAGAGCCAGTACTTC.

A few counts support this clonotype. This chain uses TRBV27 with TRBJ2-7; tentative D call: TRBD2 (6 bases). With 5 bases removed from V and 3 bases from J, the gap between germline ends came to 11 bases. The CDR3 is made up of 13 amino acids. Germline assignment: CDR1 MNHEY and CDR2 SMNVEV (reference sequence). CDR3 in amino acids: CASSVGLNYEQYF. In DNA, the CDR3 is TGTGCCAGCAGTGTGGGACTTAACTACGAGCAGTACTTC.

On this clonotype: A much larger clone is a single base away; this may be a read error. The CDR3 DNA follows: TGCAGCGTTGAAATTGTAAGTGAGACAGGGCCCTCCTACGAGCAGTACTTC. It translates to CSVEIVSETGPSYEQYF. The V call is TRBV29-1, the J call TRBJ2-7; 7 positions match TRBD1. The CDR3 has 17 residues. J gave up 0 bases and V 2 bases, and 13 bases lay outside the gene matches. Germline V gene data show CDR1 as SQVTM and CDR2 as ANQGSEA.

In this sample, this clonotype turned up many times. The chain joins TRBV25-1 to TRBJ2-1, with D possibly called TRBD1 or TRBD2 (5 bases each). Germline-derived CDR1 and CDR2 are MGHDK and SYGVNS. Between the trimmed V and J ends, which lost 4 bases and 12 bases, there was a span of 16 bases. There are 13 residues in the CDR3. CDR3 sequence reads: CASSGWDVGRQFF. The CDR3 DNA follows: TGTGCCAGCAGTGGCTGGGACGTAGGGCGGCAGTTCTTC.

This clonotype was seen only a few times. The CDR3 is CASSEGANTEAFF. CDR3 in DNA: TGCGCCAGCAGTGAGGGGGCAAACACTGAAGCTTTCTTT. This sequence joins TRBV10-1 and TRBJ1-1; weak D call: TRBD1 (5 bases). In germline, CDR1 is WNHNN, CDR2 SYGVQD (reference sequence). CDR3 length equals 13 residues. V lost 2 bases, J lost 2 bases, and 6 bases lay in between.

In the case of this clonotype: Since a much larger clone is just one base distant, this may be a read error. The chain employs TRBV12-5 and TRBJ2-7; no definite D call. The CDR3 runs to 13 residues. Germline V gene lookup returns CDR1 LGHNT and CDR2 FRNRAP. With 5 bases removed from V and 2 bases from J, the gap between germline ends came to 10 bases. CDR3 region: CASGPPGPYEQYF. The CDR3 nucleotides read TGTGCTAGTGGTCCCCCCGGCCCCTACGAGCAGTACTTC.

The sample holds one count of this clonotype. V is TRBV6-1 and J is TRBJ1-1; the D is unclear. The germline V gene encodes CDR1 MNHNS and CDR2 SASEGT. The CDR3 loop spans 14 amino acids. The V end was cut by 8 bases, the J end by 0 bases, with 13 bases between. DNA of the CDR3: TGTGCCAGCCCTAAACAAGAGATGAACACTGAAGCTTTCTTT. This gives the protein CASPKQEMNTEAFF.

This clonotype was detected many times. The chain uses TRBV20-1 and TRBJ1-1, with 9 bases that match TRBD1. The junction had 14 bases not matched to a gene; V was cut back by 6 bases and J by 3 bases. This CDR3 has 16 amino acids. Per the germline V gene, CDR1 is DFQATT and CDR2 is SNEGSKA (reference sequence). The CDR3 bases are TGCAGTGCCGGAGAAGGGACAGGGTGGTGGGACACTGAAGCTTTCTTT. It codes for CSAGEGTGWWDTEAFF.

The chain carries TRBV6-2 or TRBV6-3 and TRBJ2-7; D gene uncertain. Germline CDR1 and CDR2: MNHEY and SVGEGT. Trimming took 6 bases from V and 6 from J, leaving 18 bases between them. This CDR3 is 14 amino acids long. The CDR3 loop reads CASSSPDSWAEQYF. The CDR3 nucleotides read TGTGCCAGCAGCTCTCCAGACTCCTGGGCCGAGCAGTACTTC.

In this sample, this clonotype turned up a few times. The chain has TRBV30 and TRBJ2-7; D is uncertain. V lost 1 base to trimming and J lost 5 bases, with 9 bases between them. The CDR3 loop spans 12 amino acids. Germline CDR1 and CDR2: GTSNPN and SVGIG (reference sequence). CDR3 amino acids: CAWSEQFHEQYF. The CDR3 DNA reads as TGTGCCTGGAGTGAACAGTTCCACGAGCAGTACTTC.

With respect to this clonotype: Germline and junction disagree at one end, which may indicate a read error. This chain connects TRBV11-2 to TRBJ1-5, with D possibly being TRBD1 (6 bases). Germline lookup yields CDR1 SGHAT and CDR2 FQNNGV. The CDR3 is 15 residues long. Here the CDR3 DNA reads TGTGCCAGCAGCTATGGACAGTGGGCAGGTCAGCGCCAGCATTTT. Amino acids: CASSYGQWAGQRQHF.

In its sample, this clonotype was seen a few times. The V gene is TRBV25-1, the J gene TRBJ2-7; D tentatively fits TRBD1 or TRBD2 (5 bases each). CDR3 length equals 18 residues. CDR1 and CDR2 (germline): MGHDK, SYGVNS. V gave up 4 bases and J gave up 1 base, with 23 bases separating them. CDR3 sequence reads: CASSVGVAGISISYEQYF. CDR3 sequence (DNA): TGTGCCAGCAGTGTGGGAGTCGCAGGGATTAGTATATCCTACGAGCAGTACTTC.

In its sample, this clonotype was seen a few times. The V call is TRBV11-2, the J call TRBJ2-1, with D possibly called TRBD1 or TRBD2 (5 bases each). The V gene's germline CDR1 is SGHAT and CDR2 FQNNGV. There are 15 residues in the CDR3. V shed 5 bases and J shed 10 bases, with 21 bases lying between them. The CDR3 nucleotides read TGTGCCAGCAGCCCCCGGGACGCCCCGGCCGGAGAGCAGTTCTTC. Translating gives CASSPRDAPAGEQFF. Complete variable domain (other parts from reference TRBV11-2 and TRBJ2-1): EAGVAQSPRYKIIEKRQSVAFWCNPISGHATLYWYQQILGQGPKLLIQFQNNGVVDDSQLPKDRFSAERLKGVDSTLKIQPAKLEDSAVYLCASSPRDAPAGEQFFGPGTRLTVL.

This clonotype has a handful of counts. The rearrangement links TRBV6-2 or TRBV6-3 to TRBJ2-1, with D perhaps TRBD2 (5 bases). This CDR3 has 13 amino acids. The germline V and J ends were trimmed by 7 bases and 7 bases, with 14 bases remaining between them. CDR1 is MNHEY and CDR2 is SVGEGT in the germline V gene. The CDR3 DNA follows: TGTGCCAGCAAGGATATGAGAGGGAATGAGCAGTTCTTC. It yields the protein CASKDMRGNEQFF.

This clonotype was seen a few times. The chain uses TRBV27 and TRBJ2-3; the D is unclear. V was shortened by 5 bases and J by 5 bases, with 11 bases between the two germline ends. From germline, CDR1 is MNHEY and CDR2 SMNVEV (reference sequence). The CDR3 has 13 residues. CDR3: CASSPRTKDTQYF. DNA for the CDR3: TGTGCCAGCAGTCCCCGGACCAAAGATACGCAGTATTTT.

J is TRBJ2-1 and V is TRBV11-2; TRBD1 matches at 7 bases. The trim removed 5 bases at V and 1 base at J, leaving 11 bases unmatched. The CDR3 consists of 17 residues. CDR1 is SGHAT and CDR2 is FQNNGV in the germline V gene. As DNA, the CDR3 is TGTGCCAGCAGCCGCGTAGGGGGCGCGAATTCCTACAATGAGCAGTTCTTC. Translating it yields CASSRVGGANSYNEQFF.

This clonotype showed up just a few times. V gene TRBV12-3 or TRBV12-4 combines with J gene TRBJ2-5; 7 bases align to TRBD2. J gave up 14 bases and V 6 bases, and 12 bases lay outside the gene matches. The CDR3 has 12 residues. CDR3 DNA sequence: TGTGCCAGCAGAAGCCTAGCGGAGGGGTTTTACTTC. Residues: CASRSLAEGFYF.

In this sample, this clonotype turned up many times. V gene TRBV7-9 combines with J gene TRBJ2-7; 8 positions agree with TRBD2. The CDR3 is 15 amino acids. With 4 bases clipped from V and 2 bases from J, the junction kept 7 bases outside the gene matches. The V gene's germline CDR1 is SEHNR and CDR2 FQNEAQ (reference sequence). Here the CDR3 reads CASSSTSGYTYEQYF. The CDR3 DNA is TGTGCCAGCAGCTCAACTAGCGGTTATACCTACGAGCAGTACTTC.

J is TRBJ1-1 and V is TRBV13; a weak D match, TRBD1 (6 bases). Germline CDR1 PRHDT, CDR2 FYEKMQ (reference sequence). This CDR3 contains 14 residues. Trimming took 4 bases from V and 9 from J, leaving 18 bases between them. Written as DNA, the CDR3 is TGTGCCAGCAGCTGGAGCGACAGGTCTGATAAAGCTTTCTTT. Translation: CASSWSDRSDKAFF.

Ten or more counts support this clonotype. The chain links TRBV12-3 or TRBV12-4 to TRBJ2-3; D is possibly TRBD2 (5 bases). Between the trimmed V and J ends, which lost 8 bases and 0 bases, there was a span of 12 bases. The CDR3 extends over 14 amino acids. CDR3 sequence: CASHAGGSTDTQYF. The CDR3 DNA reads as TGTGCCAGCCATGCAGGCGGGAGCACAGATACGCAGTATTTT.

This clonotype was detected only a few times. The chain recombines TRBV11-2 with TRBJ2-1; 9 bases match TRBD2. J lost 6 bases, V lost 4 bases, and 10 bases had no gene match. Germline loops: CDR1 SGHAT, CDR2 FQNNGV. The CDR3 is 16 residues long. Here the CDR3 reads CASSSWTSENPNEQFF. The DNA for the CDR3 is TGTGCCAGCAGCTCCTGGACTAGCGAGAACCCCAATGAGCAGTTCTTC.

The rearrangement uses TRBV7-6 and TRBJ1-1, with TRBD1 identical over 7 bases. The CDR3 consists of 14 residues. J gave up 9 bases and V 6 bases, and 13 bases lay outside the gene matches. The V gene's germline CDR1 is SGHVS and CDR2 FNYEAQ. CDR3 nucleotide sequence: TGTGCCAGCAGTCTAAGTGGAACAGGGGATCAAGCTTTCTTT. Translating it yields CASSLSGTGDQAFF.

Turning to this clonotype: This sequence may be a read error, since a much larger clone differs from it by one base. The J gene is TRBJ2-7, the V gene TRBV7-6; D remains ambiguous. This CDR3 is 12 amino acids long. Per the germline V gene, CDR1 is SGHVS and CDR2 is FNYEAQ. CDR3 protein: CASSLATYQQYF. CDR3 bases: TGTGCCAGCAGCTTGGCGACCTACCAGCAGTACTTC.

A remark on this clonotype: One end of the junction fails to match germline, which may point to a read error. V is TRBV5-1 and J is TRBJ2-7, with a tentative D call TRBD1 (6 bases). The CDR3 has 13 residues. From germline, CDR1 is SGHRS and CDR2 YFSETQ. The DNA for the CDR3 is TGCGCCAGCAGCTTGTCTGGGGGCTACGGGCAGTACTTC. It specifies CASSLSGGYGQYF.

The V gene is TRBV27, the J gene TRBJ2-3, with D tentatively TRBD2 (6 bases). Deletions cut 6 bases from V and 6 bases from J, with 16 bases between. From germline, CDR1 is MNHEY and CDR2 SMNVEV (reference sequence). The CDR3 consists of 14 residues. The CDR3: CASSLGGGLDTQYF. The CDR3 DNA reads TGTGCCAGCAGCCTGGGTGGAGGGCTGGATACGCAGTATTTT.

This clonotype was picked up a small number of times. This rearrangement joins TRBV23-1 to TRBJ2-5; TRBD1 or TRBD2 may be the D gene (6 bases each). TRBV23-1 falls under the ORF class, with uncertain function. Trimming left V 3 bases short and J 2 bases short, with 10 bases between. The CDR3 covers 14 residues. CDR3 bases: TGCGCCAGCAGTCAGGGGGGCAAACAAGAGACCCAGTACTTC. Translated: CASSQGGKQETQYF.

In its sample, this clonotype was seen once. A much larger clone differs by one base, so this may be a read error. The chain recombines TRBV5-4 with TRBJ2-3, with D uncertain. This CDR3 is built from 13 residues. In germline, CDR1 is SGHNT, CDR2 YYREEE (reference sequence). CDR3 sequence reads: CASSFAPEDMQYF. The DNA of the CDR3 is TGTGCCAGCAGCTTCGCCCCAGAAGATATGCAGTATTTT.

This clonotype appeared many times. The gene calls are TRBV28 and TRBJ1-5, with 7 nucleotides matching TRBD1. V shed 11 bases, J shed 4 bases, and the junction held 8 bases outside the gene matches. Germline V gives CDR1 MDHEN, CDR2 SYDVKM. The CDR3 totals 13 residues. As DNA, the CDR3 is TGTGCCGGATCTGGGGACAGAAATCAGCCCCAGCATTTT. Its translation is CAGSGDRNQPQHF.